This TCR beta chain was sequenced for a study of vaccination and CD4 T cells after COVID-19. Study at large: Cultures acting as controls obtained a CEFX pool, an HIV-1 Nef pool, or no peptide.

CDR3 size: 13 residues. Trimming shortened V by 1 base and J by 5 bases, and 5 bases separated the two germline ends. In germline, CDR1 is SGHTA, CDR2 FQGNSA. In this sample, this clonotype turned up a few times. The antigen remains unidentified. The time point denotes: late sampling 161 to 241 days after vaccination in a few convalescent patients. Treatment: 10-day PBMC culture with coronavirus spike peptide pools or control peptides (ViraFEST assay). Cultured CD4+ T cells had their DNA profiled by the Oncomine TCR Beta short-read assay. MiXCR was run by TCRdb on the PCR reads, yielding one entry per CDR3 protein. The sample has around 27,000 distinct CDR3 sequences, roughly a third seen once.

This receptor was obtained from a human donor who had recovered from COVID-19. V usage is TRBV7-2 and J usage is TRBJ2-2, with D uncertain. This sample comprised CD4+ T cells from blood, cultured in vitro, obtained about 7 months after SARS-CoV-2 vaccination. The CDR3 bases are TGTGCCAGCAGCTTAGGCGGTACCGGGGAGCTGTTTTTT. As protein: CASSLGGTGELFF.